Following are 24 T cell receptor beta chains from one sample sequenced in a study of T cells in Graves' hyperthyroidism and ophthalmopathy. The source material, RNA transcripts, was used to amplify TCR beta CDR3 regions. Using the HTBI primer set, a first-round RT-PCR was run on the TCR CDR3. TCRdb called the multiplex PCR reads again in MiXCR, with one record for every CDR3 protein. The repertoire has roughly 500,000 distinct CDR3 sequences, around 42% of them found once; the top ten carry around 20%. Sequenced input: peripheral blood or thyroid tissue (not recorded which). These receptors originate from an adult woman with Graves' disease, either hyperthyroidism or ophthalmopathy (not recorded which).

In its sample, this clonotype was seen once. V gene TRBV25-1 combines with J gene TRBJ2-7; 8 bases fit TRBD2. The CDR3 runs 15 residues. V lost 0 bases, J lost 6 bases, and 7 bases stayed unmatched. Looked up from germline, CDR1 is MGHDK and CDR2 is SYGVNS. The CDR3 bases are TGTGCCAGCAGTGAATATATAGGGACTAGTAGCGAGCAGTACTTC. Its translation is CASSEYIGTSSEQYF.

The V gene is TRBV15, the J gene TRBJ1-5; unclear D gene. The germline CDR1 and CDR2 sequences are LNHNV and YYDKDF (reference sequence). The CDR3 covers 14 residues. Deletions cut 8 bases from V and 0 bases from J, with 11 bases between. For the CDR3, the DNA is TGTGCCACCGGGGAGGCCTTTAGCAATCAGCCCCAGCATTTT. Its translation: CATGEAFSNQPQHF.

There are a few counts of this clonotype. V and J are TRBV6-1 and TRBJ2-7; no firm D call. There are 17 residues in the CDR3. Germline CDR1 and CDR2: MNHNS and SASEGT. Trimming stripped 5 bases from V and 1 base from J, with 21 bases between. This CDR3 reads CASSSMGGLPDSYEQYF. The CDR3 nucleotides are TGTGCCAGCAGTTCGATGGGCGGCCTACCCGATTCCTACGAGCAGTACTTC.

This clonotype was found many times. This rearrangement joins TRBV7-9 to TRBJ1-3, with TRBD1 as a possible D gene (5 bases). Trimming pared 5 bases from V and 9 bases from J, leaving 23 bases between. Germline loops: CDR1 SEHNR, CDR2 FQNEAQ (reference sequence). CDR3 size: 16 residues. This chain's CDR3 is CASSPNGGGKGRTIYF. As DNA, the CDR3 is TGTGCCAGCAGCCCAAATGGGGGAGGCAAAGGGCGCACCATATATTTT.

The chain is built from TRBV28 and TRBJ2-5; D could derive from TRBD1 or TRBD2 (7 bases each). Germline V CDR1 and CDR2: MDHEN, SYDVKM. The CDR3 extends over 16 amino acids. V lost 5 bases, J lost 4 bases, and 20 bases lay in between. The CDR3 reads CASSGPSGGGAETQYF. CDR3 nucleotide sequence: TGTGCCAGCAGTGGCCCCTCAGGGGGAGGGGCAGAGACCCAGTACTTC.

CDR3: CSVEVDDTEAFF. CDR3 coding DNA: TGCAGCGTTGAAGTTGACGACACTGAAGCTTTCTTT. The V gene is TRBV29-1, the J gene TRBJ1-1; no clear D gene. This CDR3 spans 12 amino acids. V was trimmed by 1 base and J by 3 bases, leaving 6 bases between them. Germline V gives CDR1 SQVTM, CDR2 ANQGSEA.

The count of this clonotype is one. No conserved phenylalanine or tryptophan is present at the end of the CDR3, so a read error is the likely explanation. No DNA is shown, since the ends of the CDR3 on it are uncertain; the CDR3 is the one TCRdb lists. The CDR3 region is CATSDFLDRQV. The chain carries TRBV24-1 and TRBJ1-2; the table names TRBD1, a call not compared with the DNA. 11 amino acids form the CDR3, both terminal residues included. Germline V lookup: CDR1 KGHDR, CDR2 SFDVKD.

The genes are TRBV30 and TRBJ2-7; D gene unclear. From germline, CDR1 is GTSNPN and CDR2 SVGIG (reference sequence). This CDR3 spans 15 amino acids. V lost 2 bases, J lost 1 base, and 15 bases lay in between. CDR3 bases: TGTGCCTGGAGTCCCTTCGCGCGGCCTTCCTACGAGCAGTACTTC. Amino acids: CAWSPFARPSYEQYF.

This clonotype was recorded many times. The chain is built from TRBV10-3 and TRBJ2-7; tentatively, D is TRBD2 (6 bases). Per the germline V gene, CDR1 is ENHRY and CDR2 is SYGVKD. Trimming cost V 0 bases and J 6 bases, with 6 bases left between them. CDR3 length: 12 amino acids. The CDR3, as DNA: TGTGCCATCAGTGAGTCGGGGGGCGAGCAGTACTTC. It yields the protein CAISESGGEQYF.

This clonotype was observed once. The gene calls are TRBV7-3 and TRBJ1-1; a possible D gene is TRBD1 (5 bases). From germline, CDR1 is SGHTA and CDR2 FQGTGA. The germline V and J ends were trimmed by 1 base and 3 bases, with 12 bases remaining between them. There are 15 residues in the CDR3. CDR3 amino acids: CASSLRPGRYTEAFF. CDR3 nucleotides: TGTGCCAGCAGCTTAAGGCCAGGGAGGTACACTGAAGCTTTCTTT.

The rearrangement links TRBV7-8 to TRBJ1-1, with TRBD1 matching 7 bases. The CDR3 runs 14 residues. Germline CDR1 SGHVS, CDR2 FQNEAQ. The V gene end was trimmed by 6 bases and the J gene end by 2 bases; junction bases not matched to a gene: 6. The CDR3 coding sequence is TGTGCCAGCAGGCCACGGGACAGCAACACTGAAGCTTTCTTT. This gives the protein CASRPRDSNTEAFF.

The chain combines TRBV9 with TRBJ1-1, with a tentative D call TRBD1 (5 bases). From germline, CDR1 is SGDLS and CDR2 YYNGEE. V dropped 5 bases and J dropped 6 bases, with 14 bases sitting between them. The CDR3 length is 13 residues. CDR3 in amino acids: CASSYQGFAEAFF. The CDR3 coding sequence is TGTGCCAGCAGTTACCAGGGTTTTGCTGAAGCTTTCTTT. The full variable domain, rest sourced from reference TRBV9 and TRBJ1-1, is DSGVTQTPKHLITATGQRVTLRCSPRSGDLSVYWYQQSLDQGLQFLIQYYNGEERAKGNILERFSAQQFPDLHSELNLSSLELGDSALYFCASSYQGFAEAFFGQGTRLTVV.

The rearrangement joins TRBV20-1 to TRBJ1-2, with D perhaps TRBD1 (6 bases). Germline lookup yields CDR1 DFQATT and CDR2 SNEGSKA (reference sequence). The CDR3 is made up of 15 amino acids. V lost 6 bases, J lost 0 bases, and 17 bases lay in between. CDR3 loop: CSAGQNALANYGYTF. Here the CDR3 DNA reads TGCAGTGCCGGACAGAACGCACTTGCTAACTATGGCTACACCTTC.

V usage is TRBV10-3 and J usage is TRBJ1-1; perhaps TRBD1 as D (5 bases). Deletions cut 10 bases from V and 4 bases from J, with 22 bases between. Germline V CDR1 and CDR2: ENHRY, SYGVKD. This CDR3 has 15 amino acids. DNA of the CDR3: TGTGCCAGCACCGACGGGACGCGGTCCAGCACTGAAGCTTTCTTT. Translation: CASTDGTRSSTEAFF.

Turning to this clonotype: A much larger clone is a single base away; this may be a read error. The V call is TRBV20-1, the J call TRBJ1-5, with D uncertain. This CDR3 has 15 residues. Germline CDR1 DFQATT, CDR2 SNEGSKA (reference sequence). V gave up 1 base and J gave up 3 bases, with 13 bases separating them. CDR3 DNA sequence: TGCAGTGCTAGAGTCGAGACCACCACCAATCAGCCCCAGCATTTT. This codes for CSARVETTTNQPQHF.

At least ten counts were recorded for this clonotype. This chain uses TRBV5-6 with TRBJ2-7; maybe TRBD2 (5 bases). Trimming left V 5 bases short and J 3 bases short, with 15 bases between. Germline assignment: CDR1 SGHDT and CDR2 YYEEEE. The CDR3 has 14 residues. The CDR3: CASRSLPGDYEQYF. The CDR3 nucleotides read TGTGCCAGCAGGAGTCTTCCCGGGGACTACGAGCAGTACTTC.

The rearrangement joins TRBV7-2 to TRBJ1-1; D is ambiguous. In germline, CDR1 is SGHTA, CDR2 FQGNSA. V was clipped by 5 bases and J by 4 bases, with 11 bases between them. This CDR3 is built from 13 residues. The CDR3 DNA sequence: TGTGCCAGCAGCGAGGGTGGGATCACTGAAGCTTTCTTT. It is translated as CASSEGGITEAFF.

This clonotype was counted a single time. V is TRBV2 and J is TRBJ1-2; D remains ambiguous. Looked up from germline, CDR1 is SNHLY and CDR2 is FYNNEI. The ends were cut back, 3 bases at V and 5 bases at J, with 4 bases in the middle. This CDR3 is 11 amino acids long. In DNA, the CDR3 is TGTGCCAGCAGTGATGATTATGGCTACACCTTC. Translation: CASSDDYGYTF. The entire variable domain, with the rest obtained from reference TRBV2 and TRBJ1-2, is as follows: EPEVTQTPSHQVTQMGQEVILRCVPISNHLYFYWYRQILGQKVEFLVSFYNNEISEKSEIFDDQFSVERPDGSNFTLKIRSTKLEDSAMYFCASSDDYGYTFGSGTRLTVV.

The rearrangement links TRBV6-5 to TRBJ2-7; 13 bases agree with TRBD2. Germline V gene sequence: CDR1 MNHEY, CDR2 SVGAGI. The CDR3 sequence is 17 residues long. With 5 bases clipped from V and 2 bases from J, the junction kept 9 bases outside the gene matches. CDR3 nucleotide sequence: TGTGCCAGCAGTGAACTAGCGGGAGGGCCGGTGCCCTACGAGCAGTACTTC. Its protein is CASSELAGGPVPYEQYF.

The chain joins TRBV6-4 to TRBJ1-2; D gene unclear. The CDR3 is 12 amino acids. Trimming cost V 7 bases and J 7 bases, with 13 bases left between them. The germline V gene has CDR1 MRHNA and CDR2 SNTAGT. The CDR3 DNA reads as TGTGCCAGCAAAGTATCCTGTGGTGGCTACACCTTC. Amino acids: CASKVSCGGYTF.

The table lists this clonotype with many counts. V gene TRBV24-1 combines with J gene TRBJ2-7, with D maybe TRBD2 (5 bases). This CDR3 has 15 amino acids. Germline CDR1 and CDR2: KGHDR and SFDVKD. V lost 3 bases, J lost 2 bases, and 13 bases lay in between. The CDR3 sequence: CATSDPGLGAYEQYF. CDR3 coding DNA: TGTGCCACCAGTGATCCCGGACTGGGCGCCTACGAGCAGTACTTC.

This clonotype has a count of ten or more. The V and J genes are TRBV25-1 and TRBJ2-5, with 9 bases matching TRBD2. The CDR3 consists of 16 residues. Germline V gene data show CDR1 as MGHDK and CDR2 as SYGVNS. V was pared by 3 bases and J by 5 bases, with 10 bases of the junction left unmatched. CDR3 amino acids: CASSEAGGQDRETQYF. CDR3 bases: TGTGCCAGCAGTGAGGCGGGAGGGCAAGACAGGGAGACCCAGTACTTC.

The chain is built from TRBV21-1 and TRBJ1-1; TRBD1 is the table's D call and was not checked against the DNA. TRBV21-1 is reported as a pseudogene. This CDR3 region has 13 residues. DNA of the CDR3: TGTGCCAGCACAAAGACAGGGAACACTGAAGCTTTCTTT. This gives the protein CASTKTGNTEAFF.

J is TRBJ1-3 and V is TRBV15, with TRBD1 as a possible D gene (6 bases). The CDR3 extends over 15 amino acids. CDR1 and CDR2 (germline): LNHNV, YYDKDF (reference sequence). V lost 0 bases and J 2 bases, leaving 8 bases between the germline ends. CDR3 residues: CATSREAGAGNTIYF. The DNA for the CDR3 is TGTGCCACCAGCAGAGAGGCAGGGGCTGGAAACACCATATATTTT.